Listed below are T cell receptor beta chains from one sample, sequenced in a study of shared clonotypes between healthy human individuals. Clones were sequenced by immunoSEQ multiplex PCR, and TCRdb holds only the in-frame ones, with some missing. This table has more than 2 million clones, 95% appearing once. Sequenced: naive CD4+ T cells sorted from blood. The origin of the receptors is a man between 18 and 35 years old in good health. CDR3s include the opening cysteine and the closing phenylalanine or tryptophan. The D gene is left open where the match is weak. Size tells how often a clone was seen (once, few, many) or the class of an expanded clone, and some rows leave it out.

TRBJ1-6,TRBV6-5,NA,few,CASSYSDRQPSSPLHF,TGTGCCAGCAGTTACTCCGACCGGCAGCCAAGTTCACCCCTCCACTTT
TRBJ2-5,TRBV7-6,TRBD2,NA,CASSPVAGLAETQYF,TGTGCCAGCAGCCCCGTAGCGGGCCTTGCGGAGACCCAGTACTTC
TRBJ2-5,TRBV6-1,TRBD2,NA,CASTKLAGEETQYF,TGTGCCAGCACCAAACTAGCGGGGGAAGAGACCCAGTACTTC
TRBJ2-3,TRBV9,NA,NA,CASSVATARRTDTQYF,TGTGCCAGCAGCGTAGCGACGGCAAGGCGGACAGATACGCAGTATTTT
TRBJ2-7,TRBV5-4,NA,NA,CASSPTAGDGEQYF,TGCGCCAGCAGCCCGACTGCAGGGGATGGCGAGCAGTACTTC
TRBJ2-1,TRBV11-2,NA,NA,CASSQDRYNEQFF,TGTGCCAGCAGCCAGGACCGTTACAATGAGCAGTTCTTC
TRBJ1-5,TRBV6-5,TRBD1,NA,CASSPRGLNQPQHF,TGTGCCAGCAGCCCCAGGGGGCTCAATCAGCCCCAGCATTTT
TRBJ1-6,TRBV7-6,TRBD1,NA,CASSLGTGRGSPLHF,TGTGCCAGCAGCTTAGGGACAGGGAGAGGCTCACCCCTCCACTTT
TRBJ2-1,TRBV25-1,NA,NA,CASSEWAVTNNEQFF,TGTGCCAGCAGTGAATGGGCAGTAACGAACAATGAGCAGTTCTTC
TRBJ1-2,TRBV7-9,TRBD1,once,CASSLVAGTGGRGYGYTF,TGTGCCAGCAGCTTAGTTGCCGGGACAGGGGGCAGGGGCTATGGCTACACCTTC
TRBJ1-3,TRBV30,NA,NA,CAWTVGQGGIGNTIYF,TGTGCCTGGACTGTAGGCCAGGGAGGAATTGGAAACACCATATATTTT
TRBJ1-3,TRBV6-1,NA,NA,CASSERRGSSGNTIYF,TGTGCCAGCAGTGAAAGGAGGGGATCTTCTGGAAACACCATATATTTT
TRBJ2-3,TRBV5-4,NA,NA,CASSLDWGGTDTQYF,TGTGCCAGCAGCTTGGATTGGGGTGGTACAGATACGCAGTATTTT
TRBJ2-7,TRBV6-1,TRBD1,NA,CASSNTGVSSYEQYF,TGTGCCAGCAGTAATACAGGGGTGAGCTCCTACGAGCAGTACTTC
TRBJ1-1,TRBV18,NA,NA,CASSLGQEAFF,TGTGCCAGCTCACTTGGACAGGAAGCTTTCTTT
TRBJ2-3,TRBV5-1,TRBD2,NA,CASRRTSGSKSTDTQYF,TGCGCCAGCAGACGAACTAGCGGGAGTAAAAGCACAGATACGCAGTATTTT
TRBJ2-1,TRBV12-5,NA,NA,CASGLKGLLYNEQFF,TGTGCTAGTGGTTTGAAAGGACTCCTCTACAATGAGCAGTTCTTC
TRBJ2-5,TRBV28,TRBD1,NA,CASSLSGQGGGETQYF,TGTGCCAGCAGTTTATCCGGACAGGGCGGTGGAGAGACCCAGTACTTC
TRBJ2-3,TRBV4-1,TRBD2,NA,CASSPRSSGRALDTQYF,TGCGCCAGCAGCCCCCGATCTAGCGGGAGGGCTCTTGATACGCAGTATTTT
TRBJ1-1,TRBV9,NA,NA,CASSVGPTNTEAFF,TGTGCCAGCAGCGTAGGTCCGACGAACACTGAAGCTTTCTTT
TRBJ2-1,TRBV7-9,NA,NA,CASSLDNGAEVF,TGTGCCAGCAGCTTAGATAATGGGGCAGAGGTCTTC
TRBJ2-7,TRBV7-2,NA,once,CASSQEGGGTYEQYF,TGTGCCAGCAGCCAGGAGGGGGGAGGGACATACGAGCAGTACTTC
TRBJ2-1,TRBV7-2,TRBD2,NA,CASSFTSGSYNEQFF,TGTGCCAGCAGCTTTACTAGCGGGAGTTACAATGAGCAGTTCTTC
TRBJ1-1,TRBV9,NA,few,CASSVADRSTEAFF,TGTGCCAGCAGCGTAGCGGACAGAAGCACTGAAGCTTTCTTT
TRBJ2-7,TRBV28,TRBD2,once,CASSSPSGGHDEQYF,TGTGCCAGCAGTTCCCCCAGCGGGGGACATGACGAGCAGTACTTC
TRBJ1-2,TRBV25-1,NA,NA,CASSVTGTNYGYTF,TGTGCCAGCAGTGTCACCGGGACCAACTATGGCTACACCTTC
TRBJ1-1,TRBV6-1,NA,NA,CASRGTGNTEAFF,TGTGCCAGCAGGGGAACGGGGAACACTGAAGCTTTCTTT
TRBJ1-2,TRBV7-2,NA,once,CASSLGGLGGYTF,TGTGCCAGCAGCTTAGGAGGGTTGGGTGGCTACACCTTC
TRBJ2-1,TRBV7-8,TRBD2,NA,CASSLGLAVPLEYNEQFF,TGTGCCAGCAGCTTAGGACTAGCGGTACCCCTGGAGTACAATGAGCAGTTCTTC
TRBJ2-3,TRBV4-1,TRBD2,once,CASSQPGLAGPSTDTQYF,TGCGCCAGCAGCCAACCGGGACTAGCGGGACCGAGCACAGATACGCAGTATTTT
TRBJ2-7,TRBV7-2,NA,NA,CASSLVRGFSYEQYF,TGTGCCAGCAGCTTAGTTAGGGGTTTCTCCTACGAGCAGTACTTC
TRBJ1-3,TRBV30,NA,NA,CAWSVGFGNTIYF,TGTGCCTGGAGTGTGGGATTTGGAAACACCATATATTTT
TRBJ2-7,TRBV10-3,NA,NA,CATTLDNSYEQYF,TGTGCCACAACACTAGACAATTCATACGAGCAGTACTTC
TRBJ2-1,TRBV2,NA,once,CASSEEGGLEHEQFF,TGTGCCAGCAGTGAAGAGGGAGGATTGGAACATGAGCAGTTCTTC
TRBJ1-4,TRBV11-1,TRBD1,once,CASSSGGASEKLFF,TGTGCCAGCAGCTCAGGGGGAGCGAGTGAAAAACTGTTTTTT
TRBJ2-1,TRBV29-1,TRBD2,NA,CSVEPGLHNNEQFF,TGCAGCGTAGAGCCGGGACTACATAACAATGAGCAGTTCTTC
TRBJ2-5,TRBV4-1,TRBD2,NA,CASSLGLAGSQETQYF,TGCGCCAGCAGCCTGGGACTAGCGGGGTCCCAAGAGACCCAGTACTTC
TRBJ2-3,TRBV5-1,NA,NA,CASSQLGYTSTDTQYF,TGCGCCAGCAGTCAACTAGGATATACTAGCACAGATACGCAGTATTTT
TRBJ2-7,TRBV5-1,NA,NA,CASSLEGRPMYEQYF,TGCGCCAGCAGCCTGGAGGGACGGCCCATGTACGAGCAGTACTTC
TRBJ1-2,TRBV27,NA,NA,CASSLSTVGGYTF,TGTGCCAGCAGTTTATCTACGGTTGGTGGCTACACCTTC
TRBJ2-3,TRBV5-1,TRBD1,NA,CASSWTGVSLDTQYF,TGCGCCAGCAGCTGGACAGGGGTATCATTAGATACGCAGTATTTT
TRBJ2-1,TRBV18,TRBD2,NA,CASSPPGLAHEQFF,TGTGCCAGCTCACCACCGGGACTAGCACATGAGCAGTTCTTC
TRBJ2-5,TRBV7-2,TRBD2,NA,CASSPPSGSLETQYF,TGTGCCAGCAGCCCCCCGAGCGGGAGCTTAGAGACCCAGTACTTC
TRBJ2-5,TRBV2,TRBD2,NA,CASTAGGPAETQYF,TGTGCCAGCACGGCGGGAGGGCCCGCAGAGACCCAGTACTTC
TRBJ2-2,TRBV5-1,NA,once,CASSWTETNTGELFF,TGCGCCAGCAGCTGGACAGAGACGAACACCGGGGAGCTGTTTTTT
TRBJ1-4,TRBV5-4,NA,NA,CASSFSGATNEKLFF,TGTGCCAGCAGCTTTTCGGGGGCAACTAATGAAAAACTGTTTTTT
TRBJ2-7,TRBV7-9,TRBD2,NA,CASSLAYGTSGALSHEQYF,TGTGCCAGCAGCTTAGCCTACGGGACTAGCGGGGCCCTGTCACACGAGCAGTACTTC
TRBJ1-2,TRBV7-2,TRBD1,NA,CASSLVRGQGSYGYTF,TGTGCCAGCAGCTTAGTTAGGGGACAGGGGAGCTATGGCTACACCTTC
TRBJ2-5,TRBV18,TRBD2,NA,CASESGNQETQYF,TGTGCCAGCGAAAGCGGGAACCAAGAGACCCAGTACTTC
TRBJ2-3,TRBV5-1,TRBD2,NA,CASSFLAGGPDTQYF,TGCGCCAGCAGCTTTCTAGCGGGAGGCCCAGATACGCAGTATTTT
TRBJ2-7,TRBV5-6,NA,NA,CASSPTLPSGEQYF,TGTGCCAGCAGCCCCACACTTCCCTCGGGCGAGCAGTACTTC
TRBJ2-3,TRBV7-8,NA,NA,CASSSPGNSRADTQYF,TGTGCCAGCAGCTCCCCGGGCAACAGCAGGGCAGATACGCAGTATTTT
TRBJ1-2,TRBV19,NA,NA,CASTPPWGKGYGYTF,TGTGCCAGTACCCCCCCCTGGGGCAAAGGCTATGGCTACACCTTC
TRBJ2-5,TRBV11-2,NA,NA,CASSSLLIQGGSQETQYF,TGTGCCAGCAGCTCTTTGCTTATACAGGGTGGGTCCCAAGAGACCCAGTACTTC